This T cell receptor (beta chain) was sequenced for a study of blood T cell repertoires in COVID-19 (dated by TCRdb to about 2020). Regarding the study in general: Collaborator samples came from the United States, Italy and Spain and covered acute and convalescent phases of COVID-19. The prospective study material was composed of cDNA or gDNA derived from T cells, B-cell-depleted T cells, or PBMCs. The dataset comprised deeply sampled blood TCRbeta repertoires from subjects exposed to, actively infected with, or recovered from COVID-19. The repertoires were made available in a free public database intended to serve as a resource for research on the immune response to SARS-CoV-2. The samples were drawn from the first 160 participants of the ongoing ImmuneRACE study and from over a thousand subjects provided by 6 global collaborators. Nearly every sample came with metadata listing a de-identified subject ID, COVID-19 status, age in years and sex. Where available, HLA class I and class II types were taken from metadata supplied by the sample provider and were not determined by assay-based typing.

TCRbeta CDR3 regions were amplified from genomic DNA by means of the immunoSEQ Assay, a bias-controlled multiplex PCR. Concerning the study's data processing: Within the assay, amplification of reference gene primers was used to estimate how many nucleated cells each sample contained. To quantify the absolute abundance of each unique TCRbeta CDR3 rearrangement, sequence reads were collapsed and filtered. For each sample, productive Simpson clonality was calculated by taking the square root of Simpson's diversity index across productive rearrangements. Held by TCRdb, this immuneACCESS table contains in-frame sequences only and omits some clones. Under half of the omission traces to an unresolved V gene where checked; the cause of the rest is unknown. V, J and clone size are taken as reported in that table, and D and trimming were inferred from the DNA itself. In this sample the table shows a few hundred thousand clones, 85% to 90% of which occur a single time. Together, the top ten hold approximately 4.8% of the sample.

V is cut by 5 bases and J by 4 bases, and the space between the germline ends is 17 bases. As encoded in the germline V gene (reference sequence), CDR1 is LNHDA while CDR2 is SQIVND. The cysteine opens and the phenylalanine closes a CDR3 of 15 amino acids. The kept DNA is CDR3 alone, 45 bases in frame from the first base. A note on this clone: Its antigen target is currently unknown. Base qualities were left out, and no much larger clone turns up one base away.

The paper's findings and limits, for the study overall: How much clinical and demographic metadata was included differed by source and by participant, and the metadata was provided uncurated.

Each collaborating institution followed its own protocols to collect whole blood in K2EDTA tubes. For TCRbeta analysis, collaborators shipped samples in one of three forms: frozen whole blood, isolated PBMCs, or DNA extracted from either of those sample types. The sequence was collected from a man aged 50 to 60 with acute or convalescent COVID-19. The chain links TRBV19 with TRBJ1-2; D gene: possibly TRBD1, on 6 matching bases. Sample: peripheral blood. The nucleotides are TGTGCCAGTAGTCCCGGACAGCCTTTTAGCTATGGCTACACCTTC. Its protein is CASSPGQPFSYGYTF.